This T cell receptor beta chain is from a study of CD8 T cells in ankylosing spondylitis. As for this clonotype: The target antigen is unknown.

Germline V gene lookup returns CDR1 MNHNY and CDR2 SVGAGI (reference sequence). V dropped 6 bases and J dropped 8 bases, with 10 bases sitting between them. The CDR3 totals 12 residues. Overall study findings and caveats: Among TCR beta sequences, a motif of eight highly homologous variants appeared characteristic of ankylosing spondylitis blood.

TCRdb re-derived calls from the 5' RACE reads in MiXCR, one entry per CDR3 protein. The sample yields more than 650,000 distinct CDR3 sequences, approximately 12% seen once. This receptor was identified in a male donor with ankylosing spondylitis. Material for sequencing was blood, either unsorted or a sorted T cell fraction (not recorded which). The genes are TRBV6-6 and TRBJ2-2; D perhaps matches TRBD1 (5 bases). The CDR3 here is CASSAGIGELFF. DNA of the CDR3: TGTGCCAGCAGCGCAGGGATAGGGGAGCTGTTTTTT.